Listed below are T cell receptor beta chains from one sample, sequenced in a study of OX40 agonist ivuxolimab in advanced cancers. The protocol was immunoSEQ multiplex PCR, while the TCRdb copy is restricted to in-frame clones and leaves out a portion. The sample has just over 40,000 clones, around 89% seen once; the top ten hold 23%. The sample was CD4+ or CD8+ T cells sorted from blood, taken in a trial of the OX40 agonist ivuxolimab. The receptors were gathered from an adult with an advanced solid tumor such as melanoma, head and neck, liver or kidney cancer. CDR3s include the opening cysteine and the closing phenylalanine or tryptophan. Fields, in order: D gene, V gene, J gene, clone size, CDR3 protein, CDR3 DNA. A D gene is named only where the DNA matches it firmly. The size field is filled for only some rows; it gives once, few, many or a size class.

>NA|TRBV6-5|TRBJ2-7|NA
CASSVRTVSYEQYF
TGTGCCAGCAGTGTTCGGACAGTTTCCTACGAGCAGTACTTC
>NA|TRBV19|TRBJ2-1|NA
CASSTTSSNEQFF
TGTGCCAGTAGTACAACTAGCAGCAACGAGCAGTTCTTC
>NA|TRBV11-2|TRBJ2-7|NA
CASSLASSSYEQYF
TGTGCCAGCAGCTTAGCTTCATCCAGCTACGAGCAGTACTTC
>NA|TRBV27|TRBJ2-1|NA
CASSFRGTNYNEQFF
TGTGCCAGCAGTTTCAGGGGGACTAACTACAATGAGCAGTTCTTC
>NA|TRBV5-1|TRBJ2-3|NA
CASSSQPSTDTQYF
TGCGCCAGCAGCTCTCAACCTAGCACAGATACGCAGTATTTT
>TRBD1|TRBV4-1|TRBJ2-7|NA
CASSHQDREIDEQYF
TGCGCCAGCAGCCATCAGGACAGGGAGATAGACGAGCAGTACTTC
>NA|TRBV7-6|TRBJ1-5|NA
CASSSGPEQPQHF
TGTGCCAGCAGCTCGGGGCCGGAGCAGCCCCAGCATTTT
>NA|TRBV19|TRBJ1-1|NA
CATKTGRFVSTEAFF
TGTGCCACCAAGACAGGTCGGTTTGTGAGCACTGAAGCTTTCTTT
>TRBD2|TRBV27|TRBJ2-7|NA
CASSSPLAGGIDEQYF
TGTGCCAGCAGTTCCCCACTAGCGGGAGGGATCGACGAGCAGTACTTC
>NA|TRBV27|TRBJ2-7|NA
CASSFIGGYHEQYF
TGTGCCAGCAGTTTCATAGGCGGCTACCACGAGCAGTACTTC
>TRBD1|TRBV10-3|TRBJ1-1|NA
CAISQNPGQGSGVNTEAFF
TGTGCCATCAGTCAAAACCCGGGACAGGGATCCGGGGTGAACACTGAAGCTTTCTTT
>TRBD1|TRBV15|TRBJ1-1|NA
CATSRKSGTGAAEAFF
TGTGCCACCAGCAGAAAGTCCGGGACAGGGGCCGCTGAAGCTTTCTTT
>NA|TRBV28|TRBJ2-3|NA
CASSPNLAWDLSTDTQYF
TGTGCCAGCAGCCCTAACCTAGCTTGGGACTTGTCCACAGATACGCAGTATTTT
>TRBD1|TRBV7-3|TRBJ2-5|NA
CASSQTGTGAETQYF
TGTGCCAGCAGCCAAACCGGGACAGGGGCCGAGACCCAGTACTTC
>NA|TRBV9|TRBJ2-1|NA
CASSESSYNEQFF
TGTGCCAGCAGCGAAAGCTCCTACAATGAGCAGTTCTTC
>TRBD1|TRBV29-1|TRBJ1-5|NA
CSVRDREAQHF
TGCAGCGTTAGGGACAGGGAAGCCCAGCATTTT
>NA|TRBV18|TRBJ2-5|NA
CASSPPGRQLGQETQYF
TGTGCCAGCTCACCACCAGGGCGCCAACTAGGTCAAGAGACCCAGTACTTC
>NA|TRBV6-5|TRBJ2-5|NA
CASSYSGESQETQYF
TGTGCCAGCAGTTACTCAGGGGAATCTCAAGAGACCCAGTACTTC
>NA|TRBV5-6|TRBJ2-5|NA
CASRIKGTETQYF
TGTGCCAGCAGAATAAAAGGGACGGAGACCCAGTACTTC
>TRBD1|TRBV4-2|TRBJ2-2|few
CASSQNQGDARTGELFF
TGTGCCAGCAGCCAGAACCAGGGGGACGCCCGAACCGGGGAGCTGTTTTTT
>TRBD1|TRBV30|TRBJ1-5|NA
CAWGPGQGDQPQHF
TGTGCCTGGGGTCCGGGACAGGGTGATCAGCCCCAGCATTTT
>TRBD1|TRBV27|TRBJ1-2|NA
CASSPRTGGYGYTF
TGTGCCAGCAGTCCCCGGACAGGGGGTTATGGCTACACCTTC